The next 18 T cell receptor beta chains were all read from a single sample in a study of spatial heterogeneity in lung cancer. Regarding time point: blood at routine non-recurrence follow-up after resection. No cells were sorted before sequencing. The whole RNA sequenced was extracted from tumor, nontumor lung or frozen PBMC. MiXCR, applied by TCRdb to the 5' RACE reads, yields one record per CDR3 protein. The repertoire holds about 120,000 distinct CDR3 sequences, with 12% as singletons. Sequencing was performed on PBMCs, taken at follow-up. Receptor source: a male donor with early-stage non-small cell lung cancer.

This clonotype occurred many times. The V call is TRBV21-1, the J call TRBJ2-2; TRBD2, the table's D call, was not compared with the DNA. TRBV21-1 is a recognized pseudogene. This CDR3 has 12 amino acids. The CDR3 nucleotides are TGTGCCGGGCGGGCCTACACCGGGGAGCTGTTTTTT. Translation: CAGRAYTGELFF.

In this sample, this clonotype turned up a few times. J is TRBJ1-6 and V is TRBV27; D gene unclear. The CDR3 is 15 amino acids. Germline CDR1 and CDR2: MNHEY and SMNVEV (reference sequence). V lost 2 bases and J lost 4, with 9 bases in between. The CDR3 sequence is CASSLGGRYNSPLHF. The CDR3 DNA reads TGTGCCAGCAGTTTAGGAGGGAGATATAATTCACCCCTCCACTTT.

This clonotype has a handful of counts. CDR3 nucleotides: TGTGCCAGCAGGTCCCCCGGCTCGCTGGTCGATACGCAGTATTTT. Its translation: CASRSPGSLVDTQYF. The rearrangement uses TRBV7-2 and TRBJ2-3, with unresolved D. V lost 6 bases to trimming and J lost 6 bases, with 19 bases between them. CDR1 SGHTA and CDR2 FQGNSA come from the germline V gene. The CDR3 covers 15 residues.

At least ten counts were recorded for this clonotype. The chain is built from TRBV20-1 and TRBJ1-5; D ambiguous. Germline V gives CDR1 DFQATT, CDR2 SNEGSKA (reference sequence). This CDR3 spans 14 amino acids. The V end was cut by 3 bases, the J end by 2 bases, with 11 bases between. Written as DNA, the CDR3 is TGCAGTGCTAGCTCGTGGGAGGGCAATCAGCCCCAGCATTTT. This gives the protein CSASSWEGNQPQHF.

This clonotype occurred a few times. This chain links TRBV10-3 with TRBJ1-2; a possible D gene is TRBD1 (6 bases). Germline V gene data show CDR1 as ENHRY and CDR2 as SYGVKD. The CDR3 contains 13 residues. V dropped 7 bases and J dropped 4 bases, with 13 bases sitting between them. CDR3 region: CAITSGTSYGYTF. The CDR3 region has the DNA TGTGCCATCACCTCCGGGACAAGCTATGGCTACACCTTC.

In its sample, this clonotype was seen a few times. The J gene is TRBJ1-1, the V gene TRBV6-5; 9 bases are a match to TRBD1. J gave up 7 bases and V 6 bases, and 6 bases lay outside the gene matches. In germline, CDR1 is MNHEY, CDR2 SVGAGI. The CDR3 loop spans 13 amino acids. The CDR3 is CASSTWDRDEAFF. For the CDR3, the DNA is TGTGCCAGCAGCACCTGGGACAGGGATGAAGCTTTCTTT.

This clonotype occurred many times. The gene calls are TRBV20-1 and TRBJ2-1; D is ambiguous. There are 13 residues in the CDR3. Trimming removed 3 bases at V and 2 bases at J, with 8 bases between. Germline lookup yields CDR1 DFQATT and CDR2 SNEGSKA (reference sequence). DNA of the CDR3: TGCAGTGCTAGTCCGACAACCTACAATGAGCAGTTCTTC. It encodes CSASPTTYNEQFF.

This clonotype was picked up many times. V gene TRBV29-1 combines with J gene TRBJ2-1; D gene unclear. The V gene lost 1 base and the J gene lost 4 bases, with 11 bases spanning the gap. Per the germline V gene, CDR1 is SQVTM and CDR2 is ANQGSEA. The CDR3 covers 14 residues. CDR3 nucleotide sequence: TGCAGCGTTGAAGGACCCACATCTTACAATGAGCAGTTCTTC. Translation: CSVEGPTSYNEQFF.

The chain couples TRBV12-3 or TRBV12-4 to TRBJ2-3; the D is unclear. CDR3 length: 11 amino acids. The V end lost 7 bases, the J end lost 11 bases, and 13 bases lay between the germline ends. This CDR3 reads CASTSVDRQYF. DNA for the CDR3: TGTGCCAGCACCTCCGTGGACCGGCAGTATTTT.

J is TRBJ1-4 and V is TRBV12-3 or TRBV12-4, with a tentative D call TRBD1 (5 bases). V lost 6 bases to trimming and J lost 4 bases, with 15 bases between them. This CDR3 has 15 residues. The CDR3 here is CASRKRGQGNEKLFF. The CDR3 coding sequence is TGTGCCAGCAGGAAAAGAGGGCAGGGTAATGAAAAACTGTTTTTT.

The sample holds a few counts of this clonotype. The CDR3 DNA sequence: TGTGCCAGTAGTGGAGCTAACTATGGCTACACCTTC. It encodes CASSGANYGYTF. The chain recombines TRBV19 with TRBJ1-2; no definite D call. The CDR3 loop spans 12 amino acids. Deletions cut 5 bases from V and 0 bases from J, with 4 bases between. Germline V gene data show CDR1 as LNHDA and CDR2 as SQIVND (reference sequence). The whole variable domain, remainder taken from reference TRBV19 and TRBJ1-2, is DGGITQSPKYLFRKEGQNVTLSCEQNLNHDAMYWYRQDPGQGLRLIYYSQIVNDFQKGDIAEGYSVSREKKESFPLTVTSAQKNPTAFYLCASSGANYGYTFGSGTRLTVV.

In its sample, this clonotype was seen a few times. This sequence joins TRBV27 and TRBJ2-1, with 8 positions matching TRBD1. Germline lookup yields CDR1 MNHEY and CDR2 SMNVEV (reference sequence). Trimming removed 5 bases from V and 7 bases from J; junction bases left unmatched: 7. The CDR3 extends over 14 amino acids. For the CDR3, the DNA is TGTGCCAGCAGTCCATCCAGGGGGCTGAATGAGCAGTTCTTC. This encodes CASSPSRGLNEQFF.

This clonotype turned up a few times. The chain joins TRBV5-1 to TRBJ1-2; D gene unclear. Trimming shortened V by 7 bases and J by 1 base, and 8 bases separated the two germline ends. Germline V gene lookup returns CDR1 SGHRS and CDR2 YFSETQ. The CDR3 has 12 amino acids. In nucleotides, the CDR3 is TGCGCCAGCGGAGATTATAACTATGGCTACACCTTC. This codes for CASGDYNYGYTF.

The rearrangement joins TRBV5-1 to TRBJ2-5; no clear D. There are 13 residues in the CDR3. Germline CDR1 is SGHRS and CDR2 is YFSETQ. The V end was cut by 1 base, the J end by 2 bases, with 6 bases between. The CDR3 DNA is TGCGCCAGCAGCTTGTCAGATCAAGAGACCCAGTACTTC. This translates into CASSLSDQETQYF.

This chain's CDR3 is CRGLQGKYF. The CDR3 DNA follows: TGCAGGGGGCTACAGGGAAAGTACTTC. The chain joins TRBV20-1 to TRBJ2-5; the D gene is possibly TRBD1 (6 bases). CDR3 length: 9 amino acids. Germline V gives CDR1 DFQATT, CDR2 SNEGSKA (reference sequence).

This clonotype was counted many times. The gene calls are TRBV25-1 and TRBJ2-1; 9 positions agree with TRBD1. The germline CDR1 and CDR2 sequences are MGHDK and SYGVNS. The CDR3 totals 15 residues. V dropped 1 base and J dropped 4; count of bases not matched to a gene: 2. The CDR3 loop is CASSEFGTGYNEQFF. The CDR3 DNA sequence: TGTGCCAGCAGTGAATTCGGGACAGGGTACAATGAGCAGTTCTTC.

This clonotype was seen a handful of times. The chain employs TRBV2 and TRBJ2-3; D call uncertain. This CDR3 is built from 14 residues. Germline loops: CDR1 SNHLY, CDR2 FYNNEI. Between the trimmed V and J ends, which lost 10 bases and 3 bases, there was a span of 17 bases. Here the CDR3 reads CATNREALTDTQYF. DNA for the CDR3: TGTGCCACCAATAGAGAGGCGTTGACAGATACGCAGTATTTT.

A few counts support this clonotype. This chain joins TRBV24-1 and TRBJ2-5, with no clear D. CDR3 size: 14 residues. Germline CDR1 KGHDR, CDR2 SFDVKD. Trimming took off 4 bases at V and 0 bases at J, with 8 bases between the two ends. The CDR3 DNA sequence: TGTGCCACCAGTGAGAGTCCAGACCAAGAGACCCAGTACTTC. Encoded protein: CATSESPDQETQYF.